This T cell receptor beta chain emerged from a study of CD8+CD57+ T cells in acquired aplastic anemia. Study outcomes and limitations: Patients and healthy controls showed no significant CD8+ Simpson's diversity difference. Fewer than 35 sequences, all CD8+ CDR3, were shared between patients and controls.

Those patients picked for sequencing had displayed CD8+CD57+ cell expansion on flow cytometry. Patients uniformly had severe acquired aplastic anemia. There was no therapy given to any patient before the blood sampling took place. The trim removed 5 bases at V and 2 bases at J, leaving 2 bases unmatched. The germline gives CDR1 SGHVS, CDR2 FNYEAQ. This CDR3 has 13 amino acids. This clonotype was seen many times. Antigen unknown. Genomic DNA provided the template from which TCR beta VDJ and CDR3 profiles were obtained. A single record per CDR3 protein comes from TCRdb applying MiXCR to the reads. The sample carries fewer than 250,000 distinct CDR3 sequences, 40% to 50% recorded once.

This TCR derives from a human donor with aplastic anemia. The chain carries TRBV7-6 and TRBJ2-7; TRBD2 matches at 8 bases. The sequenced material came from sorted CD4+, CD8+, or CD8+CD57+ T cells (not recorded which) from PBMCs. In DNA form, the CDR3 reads TGTGCCAGCAGCACTAGCGGTACCTACGAGCAGTACTTC. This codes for CASSTSGTYEQYF.